Reported below is one T cell receptor (beta chain). What it recognizes is unknown. The data derive from a study of somatic mutations in cytotoxic T cells in rheumatoid arthritis. Turning to the study itself: Patient blood, which was peripheral blood collected as 30 ml EDTA, was drawn right after diagnosis and before any treatment started. Flow sorting at nearly 100% purity was applied to some V beta antibody-stained T-cell populations, which included V beta1+ cells sequenced for TCRB. Study results and limitations: Each of about an eighth of the roughly 60 patients had a largest CD8+ clone that made up more than 20% of CD8+ cells.

Profiled with immunoSEQ multiplex PCR; TCRdb holds only in-frame clones, not every one. This table holds some 15,000 clones, 75% to 80% found once. The CDR3 consists of 17 residues. The V gene's germline CDR1 is SGHRS and CDR2 YFSETQ. V was pared by 2 bases and J by 4 bases, with 18 bases between. The material sequenced was CD8+ T cells sorted from blood. The origin of this receptor is an adult with rheumatoid arthritis. V is TRBV5-1 and J is TRBJ2-2; possibly TRBD1 or TRBD2 for D (5 bases each). DNA of the CDR3: TGCGCCAGCAGCTTAGGTCGCATGGGGGATCTCACCGGGGAGCTGTTTTTT. Translation: CASSLGRMGDLTGELFF.